This entry lists 28 T cell receptor beta chains sequenced from one sample in a study of control samples from healthy donors and cancer patients. The protocol was immunoSEQ multiplex PCR, while the TCRdb copy is restricted to in-frame clones and leaves out a portion. Among 150,000 to 200,000 clones listed, roughly 91% were seen once. The material sequenced was blood. The receptors shown here come from a man aged 18 to 35 in good health.

The chain joins TRBV10-3 to TRBJ1-2; a possible D gene is TRBD1 (6 bases). The CDR3 length is 13 residues. V shed 9 bases and J shed 5 bases, with 16 bases lying between them. Germline loops: CDR1 ENHRY, CDR2 SYGVKD. The CDR3 nucleotides are TGTGCCATAACCTCGGACAGCCAGTATGGCTACACCTTC. This gives the protein CAITSDSQYGYTF.

The chain's CDR3 is CASSPFPGTGANVLTF. The CDR3 bases are TGCGCCAGCAGTCCTTTCCCGGGGACTGGGGCCAACGTCCTGACTTTC. The chain uses TRBV5-1 and TRBJ2-6, with D possibly being TRBD2 (5 bases). This CDR3 is built from 16 residues. Trimming shortened V by 5 bases and J by 2 bases, and 14 bases separated the two germline ends. Germline-derived CDR1 and CDR2 are SGHRS and YFSETQ.

This clone was observed a few times. The chain couples TRBV2 to TRBJ2-1; TRBD2 aligns across 10 bases. The CDR3 covers 16 residues. V shed 6 bases and J 4 bases; nucleotides not matched to a gene: 9. CDR1 and CDR2 from the germline V gene are SNHLY and FYNNEI. The CDR3: CASSKNSGGLYNEQFF. CDR3 nucleotide sequence: TGTGCCAGCAGCAAGAATAGCGGGGGGTTATACAATGAGCAGTTCTTC.

In the case of this clone: This specimen includes other DNA sequences encoding the same CDR3. The rearrangement links TRBV19 to TRBJ1-3, with D perhaps matching TRBD1 (5 bases). Germline V lookup: CDR1 LNHDA, CDR2 SQIVND (reference sequence). The CDR3 is made up of 14 amino acids. V dropped 4 bases and J dropped 1 base, with 8 bases sitting between them. CDR3 sequence reads: CASSTGSSGNTIYF. CDR3 nucleotide sequence: TGTGCCAGTAGTACAGGGTCGTCTGGAAACACCATATATTTT. Using reference TRBV19 and TRBJ1-3 for the parts outside the CDR3, the full variable domain is DGGITQSPKYLFRKEGQNVTLSCEQNLNHDAMYWYRQDPGQGLRLIYYSQIVNDFQKGDIAEGYSVSREKKESFPLTVTSAQKNPTAFYLCASSTGSSGNTIYFGEGSWLTVV.

The chain is built from TRBV5-4 and TRBJ2-7, with 10 bases identical to TRBD1. CDR1 is SGHNT, CDR2 YYREEE, per germline (reference sequence). V shed 4 bases and J 1 base; nucleotides not matched to a gene: 2. CDR3 length equals 14 residues. CDR3 region: CASSPGQGSYEQYF. The CDR3 region has the DNA TGTGCCAGCAGCCCGGGACAGGGGTCCTACGAGCAGTACTTC.

V is TRBV2 and J is TRBJ1-6, with 8 bases aligning to TRBD1. With V trimmed by 8 bases and J by 10 bases, 7 bases remained unmatched. The CDR3 sequence is 13 residues long. The germline CDR1 and CDR2 sequences are SNHLY and FYNNEI. The CDR3: CASGGQGDSPLHF. Here the CDR3 DNA reads TGTGCCAGCGGCGGACAGGGAGACTCACCCCTCCACTTT.

Written as DNA, the CDR3 is TGCGCCAGCAGCCAAGGGACTGCCCAAATTTTTAGTAGCACAGATACGCAGTATTTT. Its protein is CASSQGTAQIFSSTDTQYF. The chain carries TRBV4-1 and TRBJ2-3, with D possibly matching TRBD2 (5 bases). The CDR3 is 19 residues long. Trimming left V 1 base short and J 0 bases short, with 20 bases between. Germline V lookup: CDR1 MGHRA, CDR2 YSYEKL.

The chain links TRBV3-1 (or the pseudogene TRBV3-2) to TRBJ2-3; 10 nucleotides match TRBD2. The ends lost 0 bases at V and 4 bases at J; junction bases unmatched: 1. The CDR3 runs 15 residues. Per the germline V gene, CDR1 is LGHDT and CDR2 is YNNKEL (reference sequence). CDR3 DNA sequence: TGTGCCAGCAGCCAAGACCTAGCGGGGGCAGATACGCAGTATTTT. Protein product: CASSQDLAGADTQYF.

V usage is TRBV2 and J usage is TRBJ2-7; 12 bases match TRBD1. Trimming at V came to 5 bases and at J to 5 bases, leaving 10 bases not matched to a gene. This CDR3 has 16 residues. The V gene's germline CDR1 is SNHLY and CDR2 FYNNEI. The CDR3 DNA reads as TGTGCCAGCAGTTCCGTTGTAGGGACAGGGGGCAACGAGCAGTACTTC. It specifies CASSSVVGTGGNEQYF. The complete variable domain, with remaining parts taken from reference TRBV2 and TRBJ2-7, reads EPEVTQTPSHQVTQMGQEVILRCVPISNHLYFYWYRQILGQKVEFLVSFYNNEISEKSEIFDDQFSVERPDGSNFTLKIRSTKLEDSAMYFCASSSVVGTGGNEQYFGPGTRLTVT.

The count of this clone is one. CDR3 in DNA: TGTGCCAGCAGCTTAGCCGAGAGCTCCTACAATGAGCAGTTCTTC. This translates into CASSLAESSYNEQFF. The chain joins TRBV7-9 to TRBJ2-1; D ambiguous. Trimming took 0 bases from V and 0 from J, leaving 6 bases between them. The CDR3 runs 15 residues. CDR1 is SEHNR, CDR2 FQNEAQ, per germline (reference sequence).

The rearrangement links TRBV27 to TRBJ2-3; tentative D call: TRBD1 (6 bases). Between the trimmed V and J ends, which lost 5 bases and 0 bases, there was a span of 15 bases. CDR1 is MNHEY and CDR2 is SMNVEV in the germline V gene (reference sequence). The CDR3 is 16 residues long. CDR3: CASSPRWQGSTDTQYF. CDR3 DNA: TGTGCCAGCAGTCCCCGTTGGCAGGGGAGCACAGATACGCAGTATTTT.

This chain joins TRBV30 and TRBJ2-5; perhaps TRBD2 as D (5 bases). The CDR3 is 13 amino acids. V shed 2 bases and J shed 5 bases, with 12 bases lying between them. Germline V gene lookup returns CDR1 GTSNPN and CDR2 SVGIG (reference sequence). DNA for the CDR3: TGTGCCTGGAGTTTAGCTTCGGGGGAGACCCAGTACTTC. As protein: CAWSLASGETQYF.

Only one count was recorded for this clone. The CDR3 here is CASSQGAGNTEAFF. The CDR3 DNA sequence: TGTGCCAGCAGCCAGGGGGCAGGGAACACTGAAGCTTTCTTT. This chain uses TRBV7-9 with TRBJ1-1, with 8 nucleotides matching TRBD1. The V and J ends lost 5 bases and 1 base, in that order; junction bases with no gene match: 3. The CDR3 has 14 amino acids. CDR1 and CDR2 (germline): SEHNR, FQNEAQ (reference sequence).

This clone was counted between two and nine times. The rearrangement uses TRBV7-8 and TRBJ1-4, with TRBD1 matching 9 bases. Trimming cost V 5 bases and J 8 bases; bases outside gene matches: 9. The CDR3 is 15 amino acids. The V gene's germline CDR1 is SGHVS and CDR2 FQNEAQ. The CDR3 sequence: CASSLQGAVKEKLFF. The CDR3 DNA is TGTGCCAGCAGCCTACAGGGGGCTGTAAAGGAAAAACTGTTTTTT.

V gene TRBV3-1 (or the pseudogene TRBV3-2) combines with J gene TRBJ2-2; D gene uncertain. Germline V gene sequence: CDR1 LGHDT, CDR2 YNNKEL (reference sequence). CDR3 size: 14 residues. Trimming pared 2 bases from V and 3 bases from J, leaving 7 bases between. Here the CDR3 reads CASSQMRYTGELFF. CDR3 bases: TGTGCCAGCAGCCAAATGCGGTACACCGGGGAGCTGTTTTTT.

This rearrangement joins TRBV5-4 to TRBJ1-1; the match to TRBD1 covers 10 bases. The V segment lost 4 bases and the J segment 1 base; nucleotides outside the gene matches: 4. The CDR3 has 15 residues. CDR1 and CDR2 (germline): SGHNT, YYREEE (reference sequence). CDR3 sequence reads: CASSPRTGGNTEAFF. The CDR3 bases are TGTGCCAGCAGCCCTAGGACAGGGGGGAACACTGAAGCTTTCTTT. Combining the CDR3 with reference TRBV5-4 and TRBJ1-1 gives the whole variable domain ETGVTQSPTHLIKTRGQQVTLRCSSQSGHNTVSWYQQALGQGPQFIFQYYREEENGRGNFPPRFSGLQFPNYSSELNVNALELDDSALYLCASSPRTGGNTEAFFGQGTRLTVV.

In the case of this clone: The identical CDR3 is also encoded by other nucleotide sequences in the sample. This chain uses TRBV9 with TRBJ1-1; D is undetermined. Trimming cost V 0 bases and J 3 bases, with 6 bases left between them. The CDR3 has 13 residues. CDR1 and CDR2 (germline): SGDLS, YYNGEE. The CDR3 coding sequence is TGTGCCAGCAGCGTAGGTGGGGACACTGAAGCTTTCTTT. This gives the protein CASSVGGDTEAFF. The variable domain in full, completed from reference TRBV9 and TRBJ1-1, reads DSGVTQTPKHLITATGQRVTLRCSPRSGDLSVYWYQQSLDQGLQFLIQYYNGEERAKGNILERFSAQQFPDLHSELNLSSLELGDSALYFCASSVGGDTEAFFGQGTRLTVV.

V is TRBV19 and J is TRBJ1-1; D may be TRBD1 (6 bases). The germline V gene encodes CDR1 LNHDA and CDR2 SQIVND (reference sequence). The germline V and J ends were trimmed by 5 bases and 0 bases, with 10 bases remaining between them. The CDR3 is made up of 14 amino acids. CDR3 nucleotide sequence: TGTGCCAGTAGTGGGACAACTTTGAACACTGAAGCTTTCTTT. This gives the protein CASSGTTLNTEAFF.

This clone turned up a few times. The chain has TRBV30 and TRBJ2-3; perhaps TRBD2 as D (6 bases). The CDR3 totals 15 residues. CDR1 and CDR2 (germline): GTSNPN, SVGIG (reference sequence). Trimming stripped 2 bases from V and 3 bases from J, with 15 bases between. DNA of the CDR3: TGTGCCTGGAGTATGTTTAGGAGGGGTACAGATACGCAGTATTTT. Protein: CAWSMFRRGTDTQYF. The entire variable domain, with the rest obtained from reference TRBV30 and TRBJ2-3, is as follows: SQTIHQWPATLVQPVGSPLSLECTVEGTSNPNLYWYRQAAGRGLQLLFYSVGIGQISSEVPQNLSASRPQDRQFILSSKKLLLSDSGFYLCAWSMFRRGTDTQYFGPGTRLTVL.

J is TRBJ2-5 and V is TRBV9; D perhaps matches TRBD2 (6 bases). The germline V gene has CDR1 SGDLS and CDR2 YYNGEE. The CDR3 is made up of 15 amino acids. Trimming took 3 bases from V and 2 from J, leaving 14 bases between them. The DNA of the CDR3 is TGTGCCAGCAGCGCGCGGGGAGATCTGCAAGAGACCCAGTACTTC. Encoded protein: CASSARGDLQETQYF. The full variable domain, rest sourced from reference TRBV9 and TRBJ2-5, is DSGVTQTPKHLITATGQRVTLRCSPRSGDLSVYWYQQSLDQGLQFLIQYYNGEERAKGNILERFSAQQFPDLHSELNLSSLELGDSALYFCASSARGDLQETQYFGPGTRLLVL.

This clone was recorded once. The V and J genes are TRBV5-6 and TRBJ1-6; possibly TRBD1 for D (5 bases). The CDR3 runs 14 residues. Germline CDR1 reads SGHDT; CDR2 reads YYEEEE. V lost 4 bases, J lost 7 bases, and 12 bases lay in between. The CDR3 DNA sequence: TGTGCCAGCAGCGGGGGGACCGGGAATTCACCCCTCCACTTT. This codes for CASSGGTGNSPLHF.

The chain couples TRBV27 to TRBJ1-5; D call uncertain. The V gene lost 2 bases and the J gene lost 3 bases, with 8 bases spanning the gap. The CDR3 runs to 14 residues. Germline V gene lookup returns CDR1 MNHEY and CDR2 SMNVEV (reference sequence). The CDR3 DNA follows: TGTGCCAGCAGTTTAAACCAAGTCAATCAGCCCCAGCATTTT. Its protein is CASSLNQVNQPQHF.

The chain has TRBV10-3 and TRBJ1-1; D may be TRBD1 (5 bases). Germline V gene lookup returns CDR1 ENHRY and CDR2 SYGVKD. The V gene lost 0 bases and the J gene lost 0 bases, with 8 bases spanning the gap. CDR3 size: 15 residues. The CDR3 bases are TGTGCCATCAGTGAGTCACGGGGGTTGAACACTGAAGCTTTCTTT. The encoded protein is CAISESRGLNTEAFF.

The chain couples TRBV19 to TRBJ2-1, with D tentatively TRBD2 (5 bases). Germline values: CDR1 LNHDA, CDR2 SQIVND (reference sequence). CDR3 size: 15 residues. Trimming stripped 3 bases from V and 0 bases from J, with 9 bases between. DNA of the CDR3: TGTGCCAGTAGTATTGGGAGTAGCTCCTACAATGAGCAGTTCTTC. As protein: CASSIGSSSYNEQFF.

The rearrangement uses TRBV19 and TRBJ2-2; D is unresolved. Germline V CDR1 and CDR2: LNHDA, SQIVND (reference sequence). The CDR3 has 13 residues. V was clipped by 7 bases and J by 0 bases, with 6 bases between them. CDR3 residues: CASTAPNTGELFF. The CDR3 coding sequence is TGTGCCAGTACCGCCCCGAACACCGGGGAGCTGTTTTTT.

J is TRBJ2-1 and V is TRBV25-1; 7 nucleotides agree with TRBD1. Trimming at V came to 3 bases and at J to 3 bases, leaving 5 bases not matched to a gene. Germline V gives CDR1 MGHDK, CDR2 SYGVNS. The CDR3 sequence is 15 residues long. Here the CDR3 reads CASSDQTGIYNEQFF. CDR3 DNA sequence: TGTGCCAGCAGTGACCAGACAGGGATCTACAATGAGCAGTTCTTC.

The chain links TRBV5-1 to TRBJ2-7, with D possibly being TRBD2 (5 bases). V was clipped by 4 bases and J by 2 bases, with 10 bases between them. Germline assignment: CDR1 SGHRS and CDR2 YFSETQ. There are 13 residues in the CDR3. CDR3 nucleotides: TGCGCCAGCAGCCTAGGACTTACCTACGAGCAGTACTTC. This codes for CASSLGLTYEQYF.

This chain joins TRBV3-1 (or the pseudogene TRBV3-2) and TRBJ2-1, with D possibly matching TRBD2 (7 bases). V was shortened by 7 bases and J by 0 bases, with 19 bases between the two germline ends. Germline V gene lookup returns CDR1 LGHDT and CDR2 YNNKEL (reference sequence). The CDR3 has 17 residues. Here the CDR3 DNA reads TGTGCCAGCACCCCTCAGGGGAGCGGGGTCTCCTACAATGAGCAGTTCTTC. Translating it yields CASTPQGSGVSYNEQFF.